Listed below are T cell receptor beta chains from one sample, sequenced in a study of circulating CD8 cells and anti-PD-1 response in melanoma. TCRdb redid the calling of the reads with MiXCR, one entry per CDR3 protein. Of approximately 650 distinct CDR3 sequences detected, over 5.5% appear once; the ten largest clones hold around 15%. Source: CD8+ T cells from PBMCs, taken at baseline or after one month of anti-PD-1 therapy (not recorded which). Every receptor here comes from a human donor with melanoma. Both conserved end residues are part of each CDR3. Fields, in order: V gene, D gene, J gene, clone size, CDR3 DNA, CDR3 protein. A D gene is named only where the DNA matches it firmly. For some rows the clone size is stated as once, few or many, or as a class when expanded; others skip it.

v_call: TRBV7-2
d_call: -
j_call: TRBJ1-2
clone_size: large
cdr3_nt: TGTGCCAGCAGCTTAGCCCCCGAGACGGCTCCATATGGCTACACCTTC
cdr3_aa: CASSLAPETAPYGYTF

v_call: TRBV29-1
d_call: TRBD2
j_call: TRBJ2-1
clone_size: -
cdr3_nt: TGCAGCGTTGAAGATGGTAAAGGACTAGCCGAAAATGAGCAGTTCTTC
cdr3_aa: CSVEDGKGLAENEQFF

v_call: TRBV27
d_call: TRBD1
j_call: TRBJ2-7
clone_size: large
cdr3_nt: TGTGCCAGCAGTTTAGGCAGGGGGCAAGGGCAGTACTTC
cdr3_aa: CASSLGRGQGQYF

v_call: TRBV9
d_call: TRBD2
j_call: TRBJ2-3
clone_size: large
cdr3_nt: TGTGCCAGCAGCGCGGGCGGGGGGCCAGATACGCAGTATTTT
cdr3_aa: CASSAGGGPDTQYF

v_call: TRBV11-1
d_call: -
j_call: TRBJ2-5
clone_size: large
cdr3_nt: TGTGCCAGCAGGCTCGACCCCCTGTACCAAGAGACCCAGTACTTC
cdr3_aa: CASRLDPLYQETQYF

v_call: TRBV27
d_call: -
j_call: TRBJ2-6
clone_size: few
cdr3_nt: TGTGCCAGCAGTTTCGTGACTCAACTCCTCTCTGGGGCCAACGTCCTGACTTTC
cdr3_aa: CASSFVTQLLSGANVLTF

v_call: TRBV9
d_call: -
j_call: TRBJ2-3
clone_size: medium-sized
cdr3_nt: TGTGCCAGCAGCGTAGGGGCAGATACGCAGTATTTT
cdr3_aa: CASSVGADTQYF

v_call: TRBV7-9
d_call: TRBD2
j_call: TRBJ2-7
clone_size: large
cdr3_nt: TGTGCCAGCAGCGGCGCTAGCGGGGGAAACGAGCAGTACTTC
cdr3_aa: CASSGASGGNEQYF

v_call: TRBV30
d_call: -
j_call: TRBJ1-1
clone_size: large
cdr3_nt: TGTGCCTGGAGTGGGGAGCAGGTTCAGTCTGAAGCTTTCTTT
cdr3_aa: CAWSGEQVQSEAFF

v_call: TRBV5-6
d_call: -
j_call: TRBJ2-7
clone_size: medium-sized
cdr3_nt: TGTGCCAGCAGCTTGGCTAGGCCCGACTCCTACGAGCAGTACTTC
cdr3_aa: CASSLARPDSYEQYF

v_call: TRBV20-1
d_call: -
j_call: TRBJ2-7
clone_size: large
cdr3_nt: TGCAGTGCTAGAGGGGGCTCTGATTACGAGCAGTACTTC
cdr3_aa: CSARGGSDYEQYF

v_call: TRBV19
d_call: -
j_call: TRBJ1-2
clone_size: large
cdr3_nt: TGTGCCAGTAGTATAATCACAGGCGACTATGGCTACACCTTC
cdr3_aa: CASSIITGDYGYTF

v_call: TRBV6-2/TRBV6-3
d_call: -
j_call: TRBJ2-2
clone_size: medium-sized
cdr3_nt: TGTGCCAGCAACTACAGAGACACCGGGGAGCTGTTTTTT
cdr3_aa: CASNYRDTGELFF

v_call: TRBV28
d_call: TRBD1
j_call: TRBJ2-3
clone_size: large
cdr3_nt: TGTGCCAGCAGTTATGCAACAGGGGAAACAGATACGCAGTATTTT
cdr3_aa: CASSYATGETDTQYF

v_call: TRBV19
d_call: -
j_call: TRBJ1-1
clone_size: medium-sized
cdr3_nt: TGTGGAACAGGAGATTGGACTGAAGCTTTCTTT
cdr3_aa: CGTGDWTEAFF

v_call: TRBV19
d_call: -
j_call: TRBJ2-5
clone_size: large
cdr3_nt: TGTGCCAGTATCGGCAGGGGACTGGGGCAAGAGACCCAGTACTTC
cdr3_aa: CASIGRGLGQETQYF

v_call: TRBV27
d_call: -
j_call: TRBJ2-7
clone_size: large
cdr3_nt: TGTGCCAGCAGTTTCCGGGGGCCCTCCTACGAGCAGTACTTC
cdr3_aa: CASSFRGPSYEQYF

v_call: TRBV7-2
d_call: -
j_call: TRBJ2-2
clone_size: large
cdr3_nt: TGTGCCAGCAGCTTTTACCGGACGCCCACCGGGGAGCTGTTTTTT
cdr3_aa: CASSFYRTPTGELFF

v_call: TRBV21-1
d_call: -
j_call: TRBJ1-2
clone_size: large
cdr3_nt: TGTGCCAGCAGCAAAAGGACGGGGGTATCCCTTGAGGGCTACACCTTC
cdr3_aa: CASSKRTGVSLEGYTF

v_call: TRBV27
d_call: -
j_call: TRBJ2-7
clone_size: large
cdr3_nt: TGTGCCAGCAGTTTACTAGGCAGGGGTGCTATCGGCTACGAGCAGTACTTC
cdr3_aa: CASSLLGRGAIGYEQYF

v_call: TRBV19
d_call: -
j_call: TRBJ2-4
clone_size: few
cdr3_nt: TGTGCCAGTAGTATAGCGTTTAGAGGGGCGCTTGCCAAAAACATTCAGTACTTC
cdr3_aa: CASSIAFRGALAKNIQYF

v_call: TRBV28
d_call: -
j_call: TRBJ2-7
clone_size: -
cdr3_nt: TGTGCCAGCAGTTTAATGGTCCCCGTCGAGCAGTACTTC
cdr3_aa: CASSLMVPVEQYF

v_call: TRBV7-3
d_call: -
j_call: TRBJ2-4
clone_size: -
cdr3_nt: TGTGCCAGCAGCTTAGGGGGGACCGAAGCCAAAAACATTCAGTACTTC
cdr3_aa: CASSLGGTEAKNIQYF

v_call: TRBV6-6
d_call: -
j_call: TRBJ2-1
clone_size: large
cdr3_nt: TGTGCCAGCGCCCTCGGCGTGAATGAGCAGTTCTTC
cdr3_aa: CASALGVNEQFF

v_call: TRBV9
d_call: -
j_call: TRBJ2-5
clone_size: large
cdr3_nt: TGTGCCAGCAGCGTAGGGGGGGTCGAGACCCAGTACTTC
cdr3_aa: CASSVGGVETQYF

v_call: TRBV4-1
d_call: TRBD2
j_call: TRBJ2-3
clone_size: large
cdr3_nt: TGCGCCAGCAGCCAAGGACTAGCGGTAGATACGCAGTATTTT
cdr3_aa: CASSQGLAVDTQYF

v_call: TRBV27
d_call: TRBD2
j_call: TRBJ2-3
clone_size: -
cdr3_nt: TGTGCCAGCAGTTTATATAGCGGGGGGCCAGATACGCAGTATTTT
cdr3_aa: CASSLYSGGPDTQYF

v_call: TRBV19
d_call: -
j_call: TRBJ2-2
clone_size: -
cdr3_nt: TGTGCCAGTAGTATAGGAGAAAACACCGGGGAGCTGTTTTTT
cdr3_aa: CASSIGENTGELFF

v_call: TRBV10-3
d_call: -
j_call: TRBJ2-2
clone_size: large
cdr3_nt: TGTGCCATCAGTGAAGTCCCGAACACCGGGGAGCTGTTTTTT
cdr3_aa: CAISEVPNTGELFF

v_call: TRBV20-1
d_call: TRBD2
j_call: TRBJ2-1
clone_size: large
cdr3_nt: TGCAGTGCTTGGACTAGGAGGGCTGAAGATGAGCAGTTCTTC
cdr3_aa: CSAWTRRAEDEQFF